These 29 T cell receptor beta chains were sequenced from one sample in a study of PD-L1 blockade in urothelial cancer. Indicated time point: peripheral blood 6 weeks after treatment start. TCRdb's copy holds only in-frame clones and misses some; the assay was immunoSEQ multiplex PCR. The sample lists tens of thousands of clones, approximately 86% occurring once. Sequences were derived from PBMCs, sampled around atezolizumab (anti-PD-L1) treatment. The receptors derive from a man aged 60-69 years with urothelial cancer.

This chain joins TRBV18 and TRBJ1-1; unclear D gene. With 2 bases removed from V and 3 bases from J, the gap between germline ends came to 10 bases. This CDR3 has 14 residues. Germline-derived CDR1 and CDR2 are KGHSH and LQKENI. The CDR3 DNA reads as TGTGCCAGCTCACCATCGGGTTTTGACACTGAAGCTTTCTTT. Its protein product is CASSPSGFDTEAFF.

CDR3 nucleotides: TGTGCCAGCAGCCCCAGTGTTAGCGGGGGGGCCTATACGCAGTATTTT. Protein product: CASSPSVSGGAYTQYF. The gene calls are TRBV7-2 and TRBJ2-3; 11 bases align to TRBD2. Germline loops: CDR1 SGHTA, CDR2 FQGNSA. Trimming took 5 bases from V and 7 from J; bases not matched to a gene: 11. The CDR3 has 16 amino acids.

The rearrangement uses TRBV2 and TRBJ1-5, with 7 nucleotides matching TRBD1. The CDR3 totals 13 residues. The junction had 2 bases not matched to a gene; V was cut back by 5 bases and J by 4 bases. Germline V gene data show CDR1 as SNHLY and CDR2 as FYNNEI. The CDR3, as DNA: TGTGCCAGCAGTAGGGACAGTAATCAGCCCCAGCATTTT. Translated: CASSRDSNQPQHF.

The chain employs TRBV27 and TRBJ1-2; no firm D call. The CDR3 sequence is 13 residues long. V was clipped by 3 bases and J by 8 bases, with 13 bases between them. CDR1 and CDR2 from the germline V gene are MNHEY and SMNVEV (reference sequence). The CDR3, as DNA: TGTGCCAGCAGTTTGGGCATCGGCGGGGGCTACACCTTC. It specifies CASSLGIGGGYTF.

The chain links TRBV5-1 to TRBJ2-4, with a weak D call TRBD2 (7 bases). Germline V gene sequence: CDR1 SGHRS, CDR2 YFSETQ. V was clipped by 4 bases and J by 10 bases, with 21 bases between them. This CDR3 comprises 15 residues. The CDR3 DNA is TGCGCCAGCAGCATATCCTCTGGGGGGGGCCAAATTCAGTACTTC. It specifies CASSISSGGGQIQYF.

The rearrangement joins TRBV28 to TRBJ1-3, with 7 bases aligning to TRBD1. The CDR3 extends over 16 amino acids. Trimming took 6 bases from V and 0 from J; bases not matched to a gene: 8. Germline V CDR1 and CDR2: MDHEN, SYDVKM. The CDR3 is CASSTPNRGSGNTIYF. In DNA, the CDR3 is TGTGCCAGCAGCACCCCTAACAGGGGCTCTGGAAACACCATATATTTT.

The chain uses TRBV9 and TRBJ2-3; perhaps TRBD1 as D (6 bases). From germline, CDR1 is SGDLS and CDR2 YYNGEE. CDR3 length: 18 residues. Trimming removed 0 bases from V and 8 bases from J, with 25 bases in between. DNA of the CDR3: TGTGCCAGCAGCGTAGGCATGGGTAGTTGGGGGCAAAGACCTACGCAGTATTTT. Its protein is CASSVGMGSWGQRPTQYF.

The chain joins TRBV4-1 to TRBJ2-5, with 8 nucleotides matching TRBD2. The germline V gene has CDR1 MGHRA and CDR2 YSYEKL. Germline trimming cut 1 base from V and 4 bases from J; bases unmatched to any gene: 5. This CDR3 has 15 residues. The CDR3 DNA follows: TGCGCCAGCAGCCAAGGGAATAGCGGGGCAGAGACCCAGTACTTC. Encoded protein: CASSQGNSGAETQYF.

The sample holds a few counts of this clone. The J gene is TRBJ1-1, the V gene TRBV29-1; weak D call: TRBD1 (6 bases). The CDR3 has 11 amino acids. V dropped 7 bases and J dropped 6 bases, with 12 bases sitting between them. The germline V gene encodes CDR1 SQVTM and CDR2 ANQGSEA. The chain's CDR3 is CSGYRVAEAFF. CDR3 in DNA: TGCAGCGGCTACAGGGTTGCTGAAGCTTTCTTT.

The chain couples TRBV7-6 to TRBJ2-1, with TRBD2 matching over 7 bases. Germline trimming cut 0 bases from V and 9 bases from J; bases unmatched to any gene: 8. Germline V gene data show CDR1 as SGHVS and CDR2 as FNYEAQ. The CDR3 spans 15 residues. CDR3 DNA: TGTGCCAGCAGCTTAGCAGGGCGGGGGTTGGGTGAGCAGTTCTTC. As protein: CASSLAGRGLGEQFF.

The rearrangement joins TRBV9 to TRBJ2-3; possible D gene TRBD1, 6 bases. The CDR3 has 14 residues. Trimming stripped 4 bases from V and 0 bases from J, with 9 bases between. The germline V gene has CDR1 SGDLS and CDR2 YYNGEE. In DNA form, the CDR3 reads TGTGCCAGCAGCCCAGGGGATAGCACAGATACGCAGTATTTT. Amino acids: CASSPGDSTDTQYF.

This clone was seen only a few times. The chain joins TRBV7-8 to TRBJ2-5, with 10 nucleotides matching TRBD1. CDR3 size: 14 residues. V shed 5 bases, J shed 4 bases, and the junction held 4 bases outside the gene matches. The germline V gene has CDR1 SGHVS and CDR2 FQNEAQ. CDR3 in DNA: TGTGCCAGCAGCCGGGACAGGGGTGGAGAGACCCAGTACTTC. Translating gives CASSRDRGGETQYF.

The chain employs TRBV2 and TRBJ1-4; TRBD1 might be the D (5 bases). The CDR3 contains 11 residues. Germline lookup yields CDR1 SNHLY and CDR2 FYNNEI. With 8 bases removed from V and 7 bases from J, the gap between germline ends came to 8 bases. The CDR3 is CASGGGEKLFF. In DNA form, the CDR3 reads TGTGCCAGCGGGGGGGGTGAAAAACTGTTTTTT.

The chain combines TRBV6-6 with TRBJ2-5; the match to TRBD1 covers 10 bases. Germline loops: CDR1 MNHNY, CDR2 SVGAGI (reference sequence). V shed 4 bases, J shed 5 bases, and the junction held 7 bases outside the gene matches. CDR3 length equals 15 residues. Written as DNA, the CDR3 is TGTGCCAGCAGTTCGACAGGGGGCCTTCGGGAGACCCAGTACTTC. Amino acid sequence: CASSSTGGLRETQYF.

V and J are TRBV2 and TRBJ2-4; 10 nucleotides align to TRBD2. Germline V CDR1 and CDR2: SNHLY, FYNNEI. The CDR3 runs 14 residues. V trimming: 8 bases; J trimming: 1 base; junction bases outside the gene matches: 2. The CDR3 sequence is CASETSGAKNIQYF. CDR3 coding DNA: TGTGCCAGCGAGACTAGCGGGGCCAAAAACATTCAGTACTTC.

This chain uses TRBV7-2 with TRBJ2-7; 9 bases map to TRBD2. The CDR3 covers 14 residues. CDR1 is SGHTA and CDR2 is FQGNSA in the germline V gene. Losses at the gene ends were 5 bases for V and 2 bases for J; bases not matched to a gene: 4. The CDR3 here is CASSLTSGAYEQYF. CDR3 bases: TGTGCCAGCAGCCTGACTAGCGGAGCCTACGAGCAGTACTTC. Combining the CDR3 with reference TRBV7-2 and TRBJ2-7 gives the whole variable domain GAGVSQSPSNKVTEKGKDVELRCDPISGHTALYWYRQSLGQGLEFLIYFQGNSAPDKSGLPSDRFSAERTGGSVSTLTIQRTQQEDSAVYLCASSLTSGAYEQYFGPGTRLTVT.

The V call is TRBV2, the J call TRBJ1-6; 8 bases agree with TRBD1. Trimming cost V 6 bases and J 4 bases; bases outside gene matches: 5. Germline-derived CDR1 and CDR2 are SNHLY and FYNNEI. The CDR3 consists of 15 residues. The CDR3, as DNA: TGTGCCAGCAGCCAAGGACAGGGATATAATTCACCCCTCCACTTT. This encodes CASSQGQGYNSPLHF.

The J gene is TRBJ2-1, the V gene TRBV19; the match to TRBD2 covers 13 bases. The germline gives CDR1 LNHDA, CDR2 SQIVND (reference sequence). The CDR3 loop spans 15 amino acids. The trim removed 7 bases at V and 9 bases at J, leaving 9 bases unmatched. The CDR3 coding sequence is TGTGCCAGTACCAAACTAGCGGGGGGGCCAGGTGAGCAGTTCTTC. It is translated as CASTKLAGGPGEQFF. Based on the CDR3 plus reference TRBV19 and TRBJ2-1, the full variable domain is DGGITQSPKYLFRKEGQNVTLSCEQNLNHDAMYWYRQDPGQGLRLIYYSQIVNDFQKGDIAEGYSVSREKKESFPLTVTSAQKNPTAFYLCASTKLAGGPGEQFFGPGTRLTVL.

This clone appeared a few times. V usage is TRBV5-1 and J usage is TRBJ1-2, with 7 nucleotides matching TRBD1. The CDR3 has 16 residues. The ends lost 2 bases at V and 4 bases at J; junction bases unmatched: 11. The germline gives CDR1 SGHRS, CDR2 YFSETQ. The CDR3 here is CASSFGGSGTAYGYTF. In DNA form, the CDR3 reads TGCGCCAGCAGCTTTGGTGGGTCGGGGACAGCCTATGGCTACACCTTC.

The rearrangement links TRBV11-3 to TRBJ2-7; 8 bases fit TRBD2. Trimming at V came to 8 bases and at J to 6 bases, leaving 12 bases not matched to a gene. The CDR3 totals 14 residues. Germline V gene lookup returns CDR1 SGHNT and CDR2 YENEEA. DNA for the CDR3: TGTGCCAGCCGGGAACCGGGACTAGGGCTCGAGCAGTACTTC. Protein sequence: CASREPGLGLEQYF.

CDR3 coding DNA: TGTGCCAGCAGCTTAGATGTGGACAGGGGGCGAGTAAATGGCTACACCTTC. It yields the protein CASSLDVDRGRVNGYTF. The chain couples TRBV11-2 to TRBJ1-2, with 11 nucleotides matching TRBD1. Germline V lookup: CDR1 SGHAT, CDR2 FQNNGV. This CDR3 has 17 amino acids. The junction had 9 bases not matched to a gene; V was cut back by 0 bases and J by 6 bases.

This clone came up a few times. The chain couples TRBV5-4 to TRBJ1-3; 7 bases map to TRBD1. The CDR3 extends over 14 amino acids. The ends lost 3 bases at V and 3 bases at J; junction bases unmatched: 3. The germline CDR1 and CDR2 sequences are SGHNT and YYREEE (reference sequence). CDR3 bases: TGTGCCAGCAGCTCCGGGACAGATGGAAACACCATATATTTT. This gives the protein CASSSGTDGNTIYF.

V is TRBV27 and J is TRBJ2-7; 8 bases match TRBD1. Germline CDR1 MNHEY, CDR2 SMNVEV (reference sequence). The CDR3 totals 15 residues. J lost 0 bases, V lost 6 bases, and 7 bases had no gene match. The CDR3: CASRTGDPSSYEQYF. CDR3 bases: TGTGCCAGCAGGACAGGGGATCCCAGCTCCTACGAGCAGTACTTC.

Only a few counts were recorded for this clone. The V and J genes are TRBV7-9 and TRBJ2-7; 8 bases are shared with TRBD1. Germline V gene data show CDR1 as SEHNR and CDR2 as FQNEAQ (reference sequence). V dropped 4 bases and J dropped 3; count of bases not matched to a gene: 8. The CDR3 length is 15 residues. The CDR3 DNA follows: TGTGCCAGCAGCTACCCCGGGACAGGCGACTACGAGCAGTACTTC. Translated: CASSYPGTGDYEQYF.

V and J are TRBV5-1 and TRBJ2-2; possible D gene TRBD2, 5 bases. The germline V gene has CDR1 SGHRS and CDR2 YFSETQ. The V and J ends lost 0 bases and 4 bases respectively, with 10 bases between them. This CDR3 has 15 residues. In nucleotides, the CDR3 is TGCGCCAGCAGCTTGGCGGGGTTTGGCACCGGGGAGCTGTTTTTT. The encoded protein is CASSLAGFGTGELFF.

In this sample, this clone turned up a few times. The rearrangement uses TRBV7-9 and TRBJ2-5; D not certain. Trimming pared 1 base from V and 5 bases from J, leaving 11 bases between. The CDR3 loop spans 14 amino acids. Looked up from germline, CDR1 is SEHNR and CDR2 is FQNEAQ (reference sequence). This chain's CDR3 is CASSLDRSSETQYF. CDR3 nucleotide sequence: TGTGCCAGCAGCTTAGACCGGTCTAGTGAGACCCAGTACTTC.

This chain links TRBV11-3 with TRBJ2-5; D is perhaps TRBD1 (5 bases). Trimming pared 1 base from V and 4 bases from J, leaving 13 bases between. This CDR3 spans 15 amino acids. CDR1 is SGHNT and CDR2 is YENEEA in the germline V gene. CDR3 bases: TGTGCCAGCAGCTTAGCTTCAGGGCCAGGAGAGACCCAGTACTTC. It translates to CASSLASGPGETQYF. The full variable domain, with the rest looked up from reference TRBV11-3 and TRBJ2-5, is EAGVVQSPRYKIIEKKQPVAFWCNPISGHNTLYWYLQNLGQGPELLIRYENEEAVDDSQLPKDRFSAERLKGVDSTLKIQPAELGDSAVYLCASSLASGPGETQYFGPGTRLLVL.

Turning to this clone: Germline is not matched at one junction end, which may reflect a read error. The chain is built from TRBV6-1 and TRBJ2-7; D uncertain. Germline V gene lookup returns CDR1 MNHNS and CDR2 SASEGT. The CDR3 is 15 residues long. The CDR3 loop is CASSEWSGPSNEQYF. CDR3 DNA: TGTGCCAGCAGTGAATGGTCAGGTCCCTCCAACGAGCAGTACTTC.

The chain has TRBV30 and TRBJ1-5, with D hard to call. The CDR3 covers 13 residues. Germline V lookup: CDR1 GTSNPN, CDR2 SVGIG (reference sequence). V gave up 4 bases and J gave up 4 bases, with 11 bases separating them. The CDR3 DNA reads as TGTGCCTGGAACGGCGGAATAAATCAGCCCCAGCATTTT. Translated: CAWNGGINQPQHF.